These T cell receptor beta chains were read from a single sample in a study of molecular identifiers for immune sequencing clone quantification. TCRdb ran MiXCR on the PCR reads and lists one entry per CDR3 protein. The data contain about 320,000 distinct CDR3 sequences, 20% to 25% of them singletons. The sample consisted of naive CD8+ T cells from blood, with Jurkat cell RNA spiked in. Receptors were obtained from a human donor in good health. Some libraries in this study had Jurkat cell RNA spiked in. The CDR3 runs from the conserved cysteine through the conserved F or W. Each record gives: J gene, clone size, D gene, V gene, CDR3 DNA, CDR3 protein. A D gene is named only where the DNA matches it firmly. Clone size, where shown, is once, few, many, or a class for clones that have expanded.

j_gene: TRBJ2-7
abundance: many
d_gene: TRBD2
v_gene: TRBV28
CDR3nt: TGTGCCAGCAGCGTCCCAGCGGGGGACTACGAGCAGTACTTC
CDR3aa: CASSVPAGDYEQYF

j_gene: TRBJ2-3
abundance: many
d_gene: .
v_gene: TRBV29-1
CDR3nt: TGCAGCGTTGAAGATCTGGGGGGAGACTTCGATACGCAGTATTTT
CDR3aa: CSVEDLGGDFDTQYF

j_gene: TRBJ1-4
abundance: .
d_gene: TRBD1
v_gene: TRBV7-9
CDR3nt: TGTGCCAGCAGCACGCGACAGGGGACTAATGAAAAGCAGTTTTTT
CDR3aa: CASSTRQGTNEKQFF

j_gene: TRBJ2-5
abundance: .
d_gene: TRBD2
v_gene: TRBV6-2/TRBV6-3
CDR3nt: TGTGCCGGCAGAGTAGCGGGGGGTGATCAAGAGACCCAGTACTTC
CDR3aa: CAGRVAGGDQETQYF

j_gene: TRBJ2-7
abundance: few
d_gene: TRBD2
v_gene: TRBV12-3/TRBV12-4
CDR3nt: TGTGCCAGCAGTTTATTTAGCGGGGGGTACGAGCAGTACTTC
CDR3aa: CASSLFSGGYEQYF

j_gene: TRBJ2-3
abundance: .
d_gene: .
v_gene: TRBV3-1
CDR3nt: TGTGCCAGCAGCCAGTATAGCACAGATACGCAGTATTTT
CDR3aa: CASSQYSTDTQYF

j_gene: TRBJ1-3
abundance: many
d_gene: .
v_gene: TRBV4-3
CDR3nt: TGCGCCAGCAGCCAATCTGCCAGGGACTCTGGAAACACCATATATTTT
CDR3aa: CASSQSARDSGNTIYF

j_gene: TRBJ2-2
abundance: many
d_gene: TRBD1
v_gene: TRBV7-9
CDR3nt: TGTGCCAGCAGCCCACGGACAGGGAGGAACACCGGGGAGCTGTTTTTT
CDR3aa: CASSPRTGRNTGELFF

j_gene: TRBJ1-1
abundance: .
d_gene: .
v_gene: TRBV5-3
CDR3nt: TGTGCCAGCAGCTTGTGGGGAGCTAGCACTGAAGCTTTCTTT
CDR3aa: CASSLWGASTEAFF

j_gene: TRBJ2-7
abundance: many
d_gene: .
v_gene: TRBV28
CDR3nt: TGTGCCAGCAGTTTATCAAGGGCCGTCTCTCACGAGCAGTACTTC
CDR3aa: CASSLSRAVSHEQYF

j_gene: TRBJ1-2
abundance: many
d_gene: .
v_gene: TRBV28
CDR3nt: TGTGCCAGCGGGATAGGGACCCGGACCTATGGCTACACCTTC
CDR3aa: CASGIGTRTYGYTF

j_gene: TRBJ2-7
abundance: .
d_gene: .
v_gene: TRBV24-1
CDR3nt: TGTGCCACCAGTGGATTGGGGGACTACGAGCAGTACTTC
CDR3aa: CATSGLGDYEQYF

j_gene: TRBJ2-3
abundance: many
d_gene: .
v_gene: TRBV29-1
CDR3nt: TGCAGCGTTGGATCGAATACGCAGTATTTT
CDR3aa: CSVGSNTQYF

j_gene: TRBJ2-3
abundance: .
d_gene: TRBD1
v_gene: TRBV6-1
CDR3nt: TGTGCCAGCAGATCGGGACAGGGGATGTGGGGGACAGATACGCAGTATTTT
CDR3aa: CASRSGQGMWGTDTQYF

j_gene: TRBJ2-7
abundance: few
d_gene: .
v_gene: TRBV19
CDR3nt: TGTGCCAGTAGCGAAAGTACCAGCTACGAGCAGTACTTC
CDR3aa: CASSESTSYEQYF

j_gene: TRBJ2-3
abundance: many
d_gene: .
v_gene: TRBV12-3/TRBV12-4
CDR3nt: TGTGCCAGCAGGAACCGGGATCCTGACCAGGGGACAGATACGCAGTATTTT
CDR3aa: CASRNRDPDQGTDTQYF

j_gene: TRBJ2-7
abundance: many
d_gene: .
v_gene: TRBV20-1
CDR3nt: TGCAGTGCTAGTGACATAACCTACGAGCAGTACTTC
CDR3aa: CSASDITYEQYF

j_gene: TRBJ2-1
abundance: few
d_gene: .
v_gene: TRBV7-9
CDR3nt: TGTGCCAGCAGCCAGAACAATGAGCAGTTCTTC
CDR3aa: CASSQNNEQFF

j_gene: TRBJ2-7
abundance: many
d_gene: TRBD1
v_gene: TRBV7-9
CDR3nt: TGTGCCAGCAGCCCGGGACAGATCTCCGACGAGCAGTACTTC
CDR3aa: CASSPGQISDEQYF

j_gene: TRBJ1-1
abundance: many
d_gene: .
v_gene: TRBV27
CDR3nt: TGTGCCAGCAGTTCTCCGGGACAAATGTTGGAAGCTTTCTTT
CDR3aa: CASSSPGQMLEAFF

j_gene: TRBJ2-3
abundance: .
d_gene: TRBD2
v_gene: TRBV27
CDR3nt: TGTGCCAGCAGTCATCCTAGCGGGAGCTTAAGCACAGATACGCAGTATTTT
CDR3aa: CASSHPSGSLSTDTQYF

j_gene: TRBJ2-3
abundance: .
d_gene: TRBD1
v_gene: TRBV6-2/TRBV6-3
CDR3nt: TGTGCCAGCACCCGGGACAGGGATCACACAGATACGCAGTATTTT
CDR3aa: CASTRDRDHTDTQYF

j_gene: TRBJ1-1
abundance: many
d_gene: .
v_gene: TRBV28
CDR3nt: TGTGCCAGCATAAAGAACACTGAAGCTTTCTTT
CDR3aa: CASIKNTEAFF

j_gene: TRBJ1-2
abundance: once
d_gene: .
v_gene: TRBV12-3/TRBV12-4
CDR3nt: TGTGCCAGCGCCTCCGCCCCTAGTGATGGCTACACCTTC
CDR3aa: CASASAPSDGYTF

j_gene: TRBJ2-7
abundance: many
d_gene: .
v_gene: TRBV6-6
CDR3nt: TGTGCCAGCAGTTACATCGGGGGCGAGCAGTACTTC
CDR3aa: CASSYIGGEQYF

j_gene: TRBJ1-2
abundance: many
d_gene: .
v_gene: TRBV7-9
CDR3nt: TGTGCCAGCAGTGAGACGAACGCCTATGGCTACACCTTC
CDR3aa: CASSETNAYGYTF

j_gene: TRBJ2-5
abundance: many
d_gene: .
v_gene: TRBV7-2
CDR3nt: TGTGCCAGCAGCTTAGCGGTGACAGGTATCCAAGAGACCCAGTACTTC
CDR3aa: CASSLAVTGIQETQYF

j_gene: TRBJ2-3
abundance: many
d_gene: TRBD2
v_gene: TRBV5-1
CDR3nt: TGCGCCAGCAGCGATATCTCCGGACTAGCCCCAGATACGCAGTATTTT
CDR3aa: CASSDISGLAPDTQYF

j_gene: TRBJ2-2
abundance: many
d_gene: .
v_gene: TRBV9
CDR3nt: TGTGCCAGCAGCGTAGGGAGAACCGGGGAGCTGTTTTTT
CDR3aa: CASSVGRTGELFF

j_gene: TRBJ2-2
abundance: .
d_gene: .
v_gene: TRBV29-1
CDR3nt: TGCAGCGTTTTGGGGGGAGGCACCGGGGAGCTGTTTTTT
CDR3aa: CSVLGGGTGELFF

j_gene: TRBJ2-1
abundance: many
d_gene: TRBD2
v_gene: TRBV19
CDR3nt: TGTGCCAGTACCAGGGACTACAGCTCCTACAATGAGCAGTTCTTC
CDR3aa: CASTRDYSSYNEQFF

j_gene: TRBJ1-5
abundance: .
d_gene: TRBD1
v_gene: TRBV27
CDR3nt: TGTGCCAGTTCTCCCCGGGACAGGGATCAGCCCCAGCATTTT
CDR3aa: CASSPRDRDQPQHF

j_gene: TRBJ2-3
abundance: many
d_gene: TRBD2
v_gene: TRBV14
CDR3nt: TGTGCCAGCAGCCAAGTTAGCGGGGGGGCCATAGATACGCAGTATTTT
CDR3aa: CASSQVSGGAIDTQYF

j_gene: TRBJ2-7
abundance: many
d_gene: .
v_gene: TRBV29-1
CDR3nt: TGCAGCGTTCCTCTCGGGAACGAGCAGTACTTC
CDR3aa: CSVPLGNEQYF

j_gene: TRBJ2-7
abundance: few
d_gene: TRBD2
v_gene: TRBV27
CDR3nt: TGTGCCAGCAGTCCGGAGCGGGACGGCTACGAGCAGTACTTC
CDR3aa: CASSPERDGYEQYF

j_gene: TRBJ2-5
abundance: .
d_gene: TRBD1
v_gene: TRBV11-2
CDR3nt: TGTGCCAGCAGCCGGGCTGAGGGGGCCCTTATGGAGACCCAGTACTTC
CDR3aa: CASSRAEGALMETQYF

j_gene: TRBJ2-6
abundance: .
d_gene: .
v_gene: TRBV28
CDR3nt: TGTGCCAGCAGTTTTCGGCCAGGGGATGCTGGGGCCAACGTCCTGACTTTC
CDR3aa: CASSFRPGDAGANVLTF

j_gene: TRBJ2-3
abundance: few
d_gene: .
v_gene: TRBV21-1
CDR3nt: TGTGCCAGCACGAGATTAAATACCCTAGCGGAGAAGGCCCACACAGATACGCAGTATTTT
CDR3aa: CASTRLNTLAEKAHTDTQYF

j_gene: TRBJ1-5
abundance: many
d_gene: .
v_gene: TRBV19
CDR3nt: TGTGCCAGTACTCTCACCCATGCAGGGGTTCAGCCCCAGCATTTT
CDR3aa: CASTLTHAGVQPQHF

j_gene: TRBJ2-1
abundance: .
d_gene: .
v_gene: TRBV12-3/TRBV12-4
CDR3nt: TGTGCCAGCGGGTTCGGGGGACTCCAATGGGATAAGCAGTTCTTC
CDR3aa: CASGFGGLQWDKQFF

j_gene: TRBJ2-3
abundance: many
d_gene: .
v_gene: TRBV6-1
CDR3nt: TGTGCCAGCAGACCTAACCCTAGCACAGATACGCAGTATTTT
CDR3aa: CASRPNPSTDTQYF

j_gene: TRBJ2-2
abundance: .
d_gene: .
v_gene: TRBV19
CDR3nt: TGTGCCATCAAAACCGGGACCCGCGGCACCGGGGAGCTGTTTTTT
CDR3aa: CAIKTGTRGTGELFF

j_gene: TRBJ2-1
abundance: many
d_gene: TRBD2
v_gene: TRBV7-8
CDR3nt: TGTGCCAGCAGCTTTAGCGGGGGGGCTTACAATGAGCAGTTCTTC
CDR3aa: CASSFSGGAYNEQFF

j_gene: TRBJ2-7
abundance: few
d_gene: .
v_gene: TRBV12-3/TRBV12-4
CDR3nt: TGTGCCAGCAGCCCGAACGAGCTCGAGCAGTACTTC
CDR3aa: CASSPNELEQYF

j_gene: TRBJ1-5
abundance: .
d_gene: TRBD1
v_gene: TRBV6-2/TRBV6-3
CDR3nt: TGTGCCAGCACCGAAAGGGACAGGGGCAATCAGCCCCAGCATTTT
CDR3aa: CASTERDRGNQPQHF

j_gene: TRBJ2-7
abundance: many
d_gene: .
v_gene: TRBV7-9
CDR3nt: TGTGCCAGCAGCTTAGGGGGCGGGGGCACCTACGAGCAGTACTTC
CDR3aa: CASSLGGGGTYEQYF

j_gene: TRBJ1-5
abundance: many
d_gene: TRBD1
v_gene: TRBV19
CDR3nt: TGTGCCAGTAGTCTTTTTTCCAGGACAGGGCGTCAGCCCCAGCATTTT
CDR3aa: CASSLFSRTGRQPQHF

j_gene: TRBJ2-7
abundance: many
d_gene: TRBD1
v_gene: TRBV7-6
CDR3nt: TGTGCCAGCAGCCCACGGACAGGGGACCGGGAGCAGTACTTC
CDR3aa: CASSPRTGDREQYF